The next 30 T cell receptor beta chains were all read from a single sample in a study of T cells in Graves' hyperthyroidism and ophthalmopathy. What was amplified from RNA transcripts were TCR beta CDR3 regions. When the TCR CDR3 underwent first-round RT-PCR, the HTBI primer set was used. Each CDR3 protein gets one entry after TCRdb re-called the multiplex PCR reads with MiXCR. Of a few hundred thousand distinct CDR3 sequences in the sample, 14% to 15% were seen once. Sequences were obtained from blood. The receptor source for this set is a middle-aged woman with Graves' hyperthyroidism that later progressed to Graves' ophthalmopathy.

Worth noting for this clonotype: Its ends do not fully match the called genes, so a read error is possible. V is TRBV5-5 and J is TRBJ2-1; TRBD2 agrees at 11 bases. Germline CDR1 reads SGHKS; CDR2 reads YYEKEE (reference sequence). The CDR3 is 14 residues long. The CDR3, as DNA: TGTGCCAGCAGATTGGGACTAGCGGTCAATGAGCAGTTCTTC. This translates into CASRLGLAVNEQFF. The complete variable domain, with remaining parts taken from reference TRBV5-5 and TRBJ2-1, reads DAGVTQSPTHLIKTRGQQVTLRCSPISGHKSVSWYQQVLGQGPQFIFQYYEKEERGRGNFPDRFSARQFPNYSSELNVNALLLGDSALYLCASRLGLAVNEQFFGPGTRLTVL.

This clonotype was counted ten times or more. V is TRBV28 and J is TRBJ1-5; TRBD1 matches 7 bases. V trimming: 6 bases; J trimming: 7 bases; junction bases outside the gene matches: 12. This CDR3 region has 15 residues. Germline values: CDR1 MDHEN, CDR2 SYDVKM. CDR3 in amino acids: CASSTLGQGGQPQHF. CDR3 DNA: TGTGCCAGCAGCACACTAGGGCAGGGGGGACAGCCCCAGCATTTT.

This clonotype has ten or more counts. The gene calls are TRBV6-1 and TRBJ1-5; 10 nucleotides match TRBD1. The CDR3 contains 13 residues. Germline lookup yields CDR1 MNHNS and CDR2 SASEGT. The trim removed 11 bases at V and 8 bases at J, leaving 9 bases unmatched. This chain's CDR3 is CASLGQGREPQHF. The CDR3 bases are TGTGCCTCCCTGGGACAGGGGAGGGAGCCCCAGCATTTT.

This clonotype has a count of ten or more. The chain couples TRBV5-1 to TRBJ2-7, with a possible D match to TRBD2 (5 bases). Germline-derived CDR1 and CDR2 are SGHRS and YFSETQ. This CDR3 region has 12 residues. The V end lost 4 bases, the J end lost 5 bases, and 10 bases lay between the germline ends. The CDR3 region is CASSPLRDEQYF. CDR3 nucleotide sequence: TGCGCCAGCAGCCCCCTGAGGGACGAGCAGTACTTC.

The rearrangement links TRBV11-2 to TRBJ2-1; 9 bases map to TRBD2. This CDR3 comprises 18 residues. V lost 5 bases to trimming and J lost 10 bases; unmatched junction nucleotides: 21. Germline CDR1 reads SGHAT; CDR2 reads FQNNGV. The CDR3 protein is CASSPLKGPSGVASEQFF. The CDR3 DNA reads as TGTGCCAGCAGCCCACTCAAGGGGCCTAGCGGGGTCGCCTCGGAGCAGTTCTTC. The variable domain in full, with the rest retrieved from reference TRBV11-2 and TRBJ2-1, is EAGVAQSPRYKIIEKRQSVAFWCNPISGHATLYWYQQILGQGPKLLIQFQNNGVVDDSQLPKDRFSAERLKGVDSTLKIQPAKLEDSAVYLCASSPLKGPSGVASEQFFGPGTRLTVL.

The rearrangement links TRBV6-7 to TRBJ1-2; D remains ambiguous. TRBV6-7 counts as an open reading frame of uncertain function. V was trimmed by 2 bases and J by 1 base, leaving 11 bases between them. The CDR3 has 15 residues. CDR3 sequence reads: CASSYPQEINYGYTF. The CDR3 nucleotides are TGTGCCAGCAGTTACCCCCAGGAAATTAACTATGGCTACACCTTC.

This clonotype came up many times. The DNA for the CDR3 is TGTGCCAGCAGCTTGGTTGCGGGAGTAGGAACCGGGGAGCTGTTTTTT. Protein: CASSLVAGVGTGELFF. This chain uses TRBV5-8 with TRBJ2-2; 7 positions agree with TRBD2. Germline CDR1 is SGHTS and CDR2 is YDEGEE. The CDR3 totals 16 residues. Trimming cost V 0 bases and J 5 bases; bases outside gene matches: 7.

This clonotype was detected ten times or more. The chain combines TRBV6-1 with TRBJ2-5, with TRBD1 matching 11 bases. Per the germline V gene, CDR1 is MNHNS and CDR2 is SASEGT. There are 15 residues in the CDR3. V lost 6 bases, J lost 0 bases, and 3 bases stayed unmatched. For the CDR3, the DNA is TGTGCCAGCAGCAGGGACAGGGGGGACCAAGAGACCCAGTACTTC. This translates into CASSRDRGDQETQYF.

The gene calls are TRBV6-1 and TRBJ1-2, with D unresolved. The CDR3 runs to 14 residues. Germline V gene data show CDR1 as MNHNS and CDR2 as SASEGT. V lost 4 bases and J lost 2, with 11 bases in between. The CDR3 DNA reads as TGTGCCAGCAGTGTAACGGCGGCCAACTATGGCTACACCTTC. It yields the protein CASSVTAANYGYTF.

In its sample, this clonotype was seen many times. The rearrangement uses TRBV19 and TRBJ1-5, with a tentative D call TRBD1 (6 bases). Germline V gene sequence: CDR1 LNHDA, CDR2 SQIVND (reference sequence). V was pared by 5 bases and J by 3 bases, with 14 bases between. The CDR3 spans 15 residues. This CDR3 reads CASSLRTAINQPQHF. Here the CDR3 DNA reads TGTGCCAGTAGTCTTCGGACAGCTATCAATCAGCCCCAGCATTTT. The full variable domain, with the rest looked up from reference TRBV19 and TRBJ1-5, is DGGITQSPKYLFRKEGQNVTLSCEQNLNHDAMYWYRQDPGQGLRLIYYSQIVNDFQKGDIAEGYSVSREKKESFPLTVTSAQKNPTAFYLCASSLRTAINQPQHFGDGTRLSIL.

This clonotype was detected ten times or more. The rearrangement uses TRBV12-5 and TRBJ2-1, with D unresolved. V was trimmed by 5 bases and J by 5 bases, leaving 19 bases between them. Germline-derived CDR1 and CDR2 are LGHNT and FRNRAP. CDR3 length equals 16 residues. The CDR3 spells CASGPGPPRLDNEQFF. CDR3 DNA sequence: TGTGCTAGTGGTCCGGGTCCCCCTCGGCTGGACAATGAGCAGTTCTTC.

The rearrangement links TRBV29-1 to TRBJ2-7, with a possible D match to TRBD1 (6 bases). The CDR3 totals 13 residues. The germline V and J ends were trimmed by 3 bases and 9 bases, with 18 bases remaining between them. In germline, CDR1 is SQVTM, CDR2 ANQGSEA. The DNA for the CDR3 is TGCAGCGTTGATGCAGGGGCGAATTATGGGCAGTACTTC. Its translation is CSVDAGANYGQYF.

This clonotype was counted at least ten times. The chain recombines TRBV28 with TRBJ2-7; 8 nucleotides line up with TRBD2. Germline values: CDR1 MDHEN, CDR2 SYDVKM. J lost 5 bases, V lost 10 bases, and 10 bases had no gene match. The CDR3 is 13 amino acids. The CDR3 nucleotides read TGTGCCACCAACCCAGCGGGAGAAGACGAGCAGTACTTC. This sequence encodes CATNPAGEDEQYF.

The rearrangement joins TRBV10-1 to TRBJ2-2; TRBD2 aligns across 7 bases. The J segment lost 6 bases and the V segment lost 8 bases, leaving 6 bases of the junction unmatched. Germline V gene lookup returns CDR1 WNHNN and CDR2 SYGVQD (reference sequence). This CDR3 contains 13 residues. The chain's CDR3 is CASRGSPAGELFF. CDR3 nucleotide sequence: TGCGCCAGCCGCGGGAGTCCAGCCGGGGAGCTGTTTTTT.

In this sample, this clonotype turned up a few times. The genes are TRBV19 and TRBJ2-2; no clear D gene. The CDR3 totals 13 residues. Germline V lookup: CDR1 LNHDA, CDR2 SQIVND (reference sequence). Trimming removed 3 bases at V and 7 bases at J, with 9 bases between. Written as DNA, the CDR3 is TGTGCCAGTAGTATTTCAGGAAACGGGGAGCTGTTTTTT. Encoded protein: CASSISGNGELFF.

The chain's CDR3 is CASSPQPTGGYGYTF. CDR3 DNA: TGTGCCAGCAGCCCTCAACCGACAGGGGGCTATGGCTACACCTTC. This sequence joins TRBV11-2 and TRBJ1-2; the match to TRBD1 covers 9 bases. With V trimmed by 5 bases and J by 4 bases, 8 bases remained unmatched. The CDR3 is made up of 15 amino acids. The germline gives CDR1 SGHAT, CDR2 FQNNGV.

This clonotype appeared a few times. The V gene is TRBV28, the J gene TRBJ2-4, with D hard to call. This CDR3 spans 16 amino acids. Trimming took 5 bases from V and 6 from J, leaving 20 bases between them. Germline V gene lookup returns CDR1 MDHEN and CDR2 SYDVKM. CDR3 in DNA: TGTGCCAGCAGTCCCCCGTATGGCCCGGCGCCAAACATTCAGTACTTC. Its protein product is CASSPPYGPAPNIQYF.

The table lists this clonotype with many counts. V and J are TRBV15 and TRBJ1-2, with D perhaps TRBD1 (5 bases). Trimming removed 7 bases from V and 2 bases from J, with 14 bases in between. This CDR3 has 14 amino acids. CDR1 and CDR2 (germline): LNHNV, YYDKDF (reference sequence). The CDR3: CATTLGEGNYGYTF. DNA of the CDR3: TGTGCCACCACCCTAGGGGAGGGGAACTATGGCTACACCTTC. The entire variable domain, with the rest obtained from reference TRBV15 and TRBJ1-2, is as follows: DAMVIQNPRYQVTQFGKPVTLSCSQTLNHNVMYWYQQKSSQAPKLLFHYYDKDFNNEADTPDNFQSRRPNTSFCFLDIRSPGLGDTAMYLCATTLGEGNYGYTFGSGTRLTVV.

This clonotype qualifies as medium-sized (0.01 to 0.1%). The rearrangement joins TRBV6-1 to TRBJ2-1; 9 bases fit TRBD2. CDR3 length equals 15 residues. Germline trimming cut 2 bases from V and 6 bases from J; bases unmatched to any gene: 5. CDR1 is MNHNS, CDR2 SASEGT, per germline. CDR3 region: CASSEFAGGSNEQFF. CDR3 nucleotide sequence: TGTGCCAGCAGTGAATTTGCGGGAGGGTCCAATGAGCAGTTCTTC.

This clonotype was detected ten times or more. The gene calls are TRBV28 and TRBJ1-5; D unclear. Germline V gives CDR1 MDHEN, CDR2 SYDVKM. V dropped 8 bases and J dropped 5 bases, with 16 bases sitting between them. The CDR3 loop spans 14 amino acids. The CDR3 DNA is TGTGCCAGCTGTCCAGGTGGCTGGGATCAGCCCCAGCATTTT. As protein: CASCPGGWDQPQHF.

This clonotype was seen ten or more times. V is TRBV12-3 or TRBV12-4 and J is TRBJ1-1; possible D gene TRBD1, 5 bases. The ends were cut back, 2 bases at V and 0 bases at J, with 16 bases in the middle. This CDR3 has 17 amino acids. In DNA form, the CDR3 reads TGTGCCAGCAGTTTATGGAGGCAGGGAATCGTGAACACTGAAGCTTTCTTT. Translation gives CASSLWRQGIVNTEAFF.

This chain uses TRBV19 with TRBJ2-1; weak D call: TRBD2 (5 bases). Per the germline V gene, CDR1 is LNHDA and CDR2 is SQIVND (reference sequence). CDR3 length: 14 amino acids. V lost 8 bases, J lost 2 bases, and 13 bases lay in between. DNA of the CDR3: TGTGCCAGTTCGTGGGGAGTACCCTACAATGAGCAGTTCTTC. This codes for CASSWGVPYNEQFF.

At least ten counts were recorded for this clonotype. The chain has TRBV6-1 and TRBJ2-2, with D possibly matching TRBD2 (6 bases). CDR3 length: 14 amino acids. CDR1 is MNHNS and CDR2 is SASEGT in the germline V gene. Trimming pared 6 bases from V and 3 bases from J, leaving 11 bases between. The CDR3 protein is CASRPDYHTGELFF. In nucleotides, the CDR3 is TGTGCCAGCAGACCGGACTATCACACCGGGGAGCTGTTTTTT.

At least ten counts were recorded for this clonotype. The chain joins TRBV12-3 or TRBV12-4 to TRBJ2-3; perhaps TRBD2 as D (6 bases). The germline V and J ends were trimmed by 5 bases and 7 bases, with 10 bases remaining between them. The CDR3 extends over 12 amino acids. The CDR3 DNA reads TGTGCCAGCAGTCCCAGCGGGTATACGCAGTATTTT. Translation gives CASSPSGYTQYF.

This clonotype was counted between two and nine times. The DNA for the CDR3 is TGTGCCACCAGTGTTAGGGGCTCCTACGAGCAGTACTTC. Translation: CATSVRGSYEQYF. This chain links TRBV15 with TRBJ2-7; possible D gene TRBD1, 5 bases. Deletions cut 6 bases from V and 0 bases from J, with 9 bases between. Germline values: CDR1 LNHNV, CDR2 YYDKDF (reference sequence). The CDR3 extends over 13 amino acids.

In its sample, this clonotype was seen many times. The chain joins TRBV5-1 to TRBJ2-7, with TRBD2 matching over 8 bases. The V segment lost 0 bases and the J segment 1 base; nucleotides outside the gene matches: 12. The CDR3 is 18 residues long. Germline values: CDR1 SGHRS, CDR2 YFSETQ. Here the CDR3 reads CASSLAPTGTRLSYEQYF. The CDR3 region has the DNA TGCGCCAGCAGCTTGGCACCTACCGGGACTAGACTATCCTACGAGCAGTACTTC.

This clonotype was recorded many times. The chain employs TRBV27 and TRBJ2-1; 11 bases match TRBD2. The ends lost 1 base at V and 9 bases at J; junction bases unmatched: 11. Looked up from germline, CDR1 is MNHEY and CDR2 is SMNVEV (reference sequence). CDR3 size: 17 residues. The DNA for the CDR3 is TGTGCCAGCAGTTTATTTCCCGGGACTAGCGGAGGCAGTGAGCAGTTCTTC. This gives the protein CASSLFPGTSGGSEQFF.

This clonotype was recorded many times. This rearrangement joins TRBV29-1 to TRBJ1-1; the match to TRBD1 covers 8 bases. The V gene end was trimmed by 2 bases and the J gene end by 6 bases; junction bases not matched to a gene: 8. The germline CDR1 and CDR2 sequences are SQVTM and ANQGSEA. The length of the CDR3 is 14 residues. The CDR3 coding sequence is TGCAGCGTTGAAAGTGGACAGGGTGTCCCTGAAGCTTTCTTT. It specifies CSVESGQGVPEAFF.

There are many counts of this clonotype. The rearrangement uses TRBV28 and TRBJ2-5; D is unresolved. The CDR3 has 12 residues. V was pared by 6 bases and J by 7 bases, with 12 bases between. Per germline, CDR1 MDHEN and CDR2 SYDVKM. The CDR3, as DNA: TGTGCCAGCAGATCGTTTTCTGGGACCCAGTACTTC. Translated: CASRSFSGTQYF.

This clonotype was seen repeatedly, ten times or more. The chain links TRBV6-1 to TRBJ2-7, with a weak D call TRBD2 (5 bases). This CDR3 spans 13 amino acids. Trimming stripped 2 bases from V and 3 bases from J, with 8 bases between. CDR1 MNHNS and CDR2 SASEGT come from the germline V gene. The CDR3, as DNA: TGTGCCAGCAGTGAACCGGGATTCTACGAGCAGTACTTC. It specifies CASSEPGFYEQYF.